Shown below are 8 T cell receptor beta chains from a single sample sequenced in a study of blood T cell repertoires in COVID-19. The protocol was immunoSEQ multiplex PCR, while the TCRdb copy is restricted to in-frame clones and leaves out a portion. The sample yields under 500,000 clones, more than 85% seen once. Sequenced sample: peripheral blood. The receptors were sampled from a woman in her thirties with acute or convalescent COVID-19.

With regard to this clone: The sample contains more than one DNA sequence encoding this CDR3. The V call is TRBV5-1, the J call TRBJ1-1, with D uncertain. V lost 0 bases to trimming and J lost 3 bases, with 6 bases between them. Germline CDR1 and CDR2: SGHRS and YFSETQ. CDR3 size: 13 residues. The DNA for the CDR3 is TGCGCCAGCAGCTTGGCCGGGGACACTGAAGCTTTCTTT. Translation gives CASSLAGDTEAFF.

Details on this clone: Other DNA sequences of this sample code for an identical CDR3. The V and J genes are TRBV18 and TRBJ1-1; D might be TRBD1 (6 bases). Germline V gives CDR1 KGHSH, CDR2 LQKENI. The CDR3 is 15 amino acids. The V gene lost 3 bases and the J gene lost 0 bases, with 11 bases spanning the gap. The CDR3 coding sequence is TGTGCCAGCTCACCTTCGACAGGTTTGAACACTGAAGCTTTCTTT. As protein: CASSPSTGLNTEAFF. The full variable domain, with the rest looked up from reference TRBV18 and TRBJ1-1, is NAGVMQNPRHLVRRRGQEARLRCSPMKGHSHVYWYRQLPEEGLKFMVYLQKENIIDESGMPKERFSAEFPKEGPSILRIQQVVRGDSAAYFCASSPSTGLNTEAFFGQGTRLTVV.

V and J are TRBV5-1 and TRBJ2-1; D is ambiguous. The V and J ends lost 0 bases and 5 bases respectively, with 12 bases between them. The V gene's germline CDR1 is SGHRS and CDR2 YFSETQ. The CDR3 is 15 residues long. In DNA, the CDR3 is TGCGCCAGCAGCTTGGTGCCCTCCACTAACAATGAGCAGTTCTTC. Translating it yields CASSLVPSTNNEQFF.

This clone is a singleton in its sample. The chain links TRBV27 to TRBJ2-7; 7 bases are a match to TRBD1. V lost 6 bases to trimming and J lost 4 bases; unmatched junction nucleotides: 12. CDR1 and CDR2 from the germline V gene are MNHEY and SMNVEV (reference sequence). This CDR3 has 15 amino acids. In DNA, the CDR3 is TGTGCCAGCAGCCGGACCGGGACAGATACTTACGAGCAGTACTTC. Translated: CASSRTGTDTYEQYF.

The chain uses TRBV7-2 and TRBJ2-1; TRBD2 might be the D (7 bases). This CDR3 has 14 amino acids. With 2 bases removed from V and 9 bases from J, the gap between germline ends came to 14 bases. Per germline, CDR1 SGHTA and CDR2 FQGNSA. The CDR3 nucleotides are TGTGCCAGCAGCTTACTGGGAGGGGGTCTTGAGCAGTTCTTC. It is translated as CASSLLGGGLEQFF. The entire variable domain, with the rest obtained from reference TRBV7-2 and TRBJ2-1, is as follows: GAGVSQSPSNKVTEKGKDVELRCDPISGHTALYWYRQSLGQGLEFLIYFQGNSAPDKSGLPSDRFSAERTGGSVSTLTIQRTQQEDSAVYLCASSLLGGGLEQFFGPGTRLTVL.

This clone was detected a few times. The CDR3 DNA reads as TGTGCCAGTAGTATCGGGGGGGATAATTCACCCCTCCACTTT. Its translation is CASSIGGDNSPLHF. The chain couples TRBV19 to TRBJ1-6; maybe TRBD1 (5 bases). The CDR3 runs 14 residues. CDR1 and CDR2 from the germline V gene are LNHDA and SQIVND (reference sequence). Trimming left V 3 bases short and J 5 bases short, with 8 bases between.

The V gene is TRBV30, the J gene TRBJ2-3; D is possibly TRBD2 (6 bases). CDR1 is GTSNPN and CDR2 is SVGIG in the germline V gene (reference sequence). CDR3 length: 12 residues. Trimming left V 8 bases short and J 0 bases short, with 9 bases between. This CDR3 is CAGRGSTDTQYF. CDR3 sequence (DNA): TGTGCCGGGCGGGGTAGCACAGATACGCAGTATTTT.

This clone was counted only a few times. The chain is built from TRBV19 and TRBJ1-1; D ambiguous. The CDR3 has 13 amino acids. V lost 3 bases, J lost 1 base, and 6 bases lay in between. Germline-derived CDR1 and CDR2 are LNHDA and SQIVND (reference sequence). The CDR3 nucleotides read TGTGCCAGTAGTATTGGGAGGAACACTGAAGCTTTCTTT. Protein sequence: CASSIGRNTEAFF.